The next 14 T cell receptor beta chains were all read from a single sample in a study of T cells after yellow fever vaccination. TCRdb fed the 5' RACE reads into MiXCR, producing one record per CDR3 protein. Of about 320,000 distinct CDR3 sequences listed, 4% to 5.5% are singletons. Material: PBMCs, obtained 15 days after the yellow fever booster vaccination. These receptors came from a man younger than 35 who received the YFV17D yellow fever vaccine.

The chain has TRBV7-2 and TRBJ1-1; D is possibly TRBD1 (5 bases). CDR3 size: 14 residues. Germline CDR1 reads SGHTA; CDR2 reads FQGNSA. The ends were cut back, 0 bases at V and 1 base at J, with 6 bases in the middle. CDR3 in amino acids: CASSLATENTEAFF. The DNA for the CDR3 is TGTGCCAGCAGCTTAGCGACAGAGAACACTGAAGCTTTCTTT.

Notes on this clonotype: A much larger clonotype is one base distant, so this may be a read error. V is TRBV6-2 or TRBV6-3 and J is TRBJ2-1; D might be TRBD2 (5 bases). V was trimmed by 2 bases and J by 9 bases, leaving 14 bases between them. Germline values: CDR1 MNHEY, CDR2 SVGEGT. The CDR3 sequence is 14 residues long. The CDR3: CASSYRGRGIEQFF. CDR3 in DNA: TGTGCCAGCAGTTACCGGGGTCGGGGAATTGAGCAGTTCTTC.

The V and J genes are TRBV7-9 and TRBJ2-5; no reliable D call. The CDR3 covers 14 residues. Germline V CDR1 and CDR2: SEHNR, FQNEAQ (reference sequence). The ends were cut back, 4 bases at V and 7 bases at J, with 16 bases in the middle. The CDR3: CASSSVGSLRTQYF. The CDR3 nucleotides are TGTGCCAGCAGCTCCGTGGGGTCCTTAAGGACCCAGTACTTC.

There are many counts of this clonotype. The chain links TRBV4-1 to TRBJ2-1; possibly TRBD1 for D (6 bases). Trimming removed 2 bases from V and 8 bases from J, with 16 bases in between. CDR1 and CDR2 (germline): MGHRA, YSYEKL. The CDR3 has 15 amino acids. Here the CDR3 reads CASSQSGQTWDEQFF. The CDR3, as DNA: TGCGCCAGCAGCCAATCAGGACAGACTTGGGATGAGCAGTTCTTC.

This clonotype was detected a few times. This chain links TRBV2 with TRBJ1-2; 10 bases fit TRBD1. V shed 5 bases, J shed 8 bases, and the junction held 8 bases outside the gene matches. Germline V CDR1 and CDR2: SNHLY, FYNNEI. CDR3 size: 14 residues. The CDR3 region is CASSIPGTGDGYTF. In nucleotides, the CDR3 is TGTGCCAGCAGTATACCAGGGACAGGGGACGGCTACACCTTC.

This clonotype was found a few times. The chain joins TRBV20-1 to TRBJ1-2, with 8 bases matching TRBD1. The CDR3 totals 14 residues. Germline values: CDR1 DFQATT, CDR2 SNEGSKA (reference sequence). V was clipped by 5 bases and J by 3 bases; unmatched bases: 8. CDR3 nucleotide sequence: TGCAGTGCTTGGGTGACAGGGGTCGACTATGGCTACACCTTC. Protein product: CSAWVTGVDYGYTF.

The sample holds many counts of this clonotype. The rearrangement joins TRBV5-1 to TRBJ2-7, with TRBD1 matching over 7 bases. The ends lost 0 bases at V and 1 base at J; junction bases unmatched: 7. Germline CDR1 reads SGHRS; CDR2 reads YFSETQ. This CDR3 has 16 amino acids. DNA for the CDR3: TGCGCCAGCAGCTTGGGCACACAGGGGTCGTCCTACGAGCAGTACGTC. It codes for CASSLGTQGSSYEQYV.

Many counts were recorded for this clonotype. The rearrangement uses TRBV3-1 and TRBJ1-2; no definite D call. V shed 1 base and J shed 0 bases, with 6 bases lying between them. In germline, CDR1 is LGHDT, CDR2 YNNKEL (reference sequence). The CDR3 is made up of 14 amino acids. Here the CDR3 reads CASSQATANYGYTF. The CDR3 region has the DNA TGTGCCAGCAGCCAAGCAACGGCTAACTATGGCTACACCTTC.

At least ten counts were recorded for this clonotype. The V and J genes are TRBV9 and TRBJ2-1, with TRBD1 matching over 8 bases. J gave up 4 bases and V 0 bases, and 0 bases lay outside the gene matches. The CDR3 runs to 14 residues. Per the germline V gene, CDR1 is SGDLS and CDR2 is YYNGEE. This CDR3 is CASSVGTGYNEQFF. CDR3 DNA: TGTGCCAGCAGCGTAGGGACAGGGTACAATGAGCAGTTCTTC.

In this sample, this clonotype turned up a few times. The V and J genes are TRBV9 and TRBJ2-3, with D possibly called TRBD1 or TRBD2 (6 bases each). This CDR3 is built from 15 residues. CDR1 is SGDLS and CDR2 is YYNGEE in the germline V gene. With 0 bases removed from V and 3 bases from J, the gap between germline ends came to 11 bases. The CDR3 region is CASSVGGGRTDTQYF. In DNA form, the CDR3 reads TGTGCCAGCAGCGTAGGAGGGGGGAGGACAGATACGCAGTATTTT. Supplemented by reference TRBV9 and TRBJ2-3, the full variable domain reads DSGVTQTPKHLITATGQRVTLRCSPRSGDLSVYWYQQSLDQGLQFLIQYYNGEERAKGNILERFSAQQFPDLHSELNLSSLELGDSALYFCASSVGGGRTDTQYFGPGTRLTVL.

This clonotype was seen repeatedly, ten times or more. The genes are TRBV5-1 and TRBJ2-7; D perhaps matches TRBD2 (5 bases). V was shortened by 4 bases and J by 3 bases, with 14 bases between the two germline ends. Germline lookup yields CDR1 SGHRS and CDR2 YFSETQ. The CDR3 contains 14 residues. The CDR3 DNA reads TGCGCCAGCAGCCCCCCCGGACGGGACTACGAGCAGTACGTC. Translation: CASSPPGRDYEQYV.

The CDR3 DNA reads as TGTGCCAGCAGCTACACTAGCGGGGGCTACTACGAGCAGTACTTC. This sequence encodes CASSYTSGGYYEQYF. This chain uses TRBV11-3 with TRBJ2-7, with 11 bases aligning to TRBD2. CDR3 length: 15 residues. V trimming: 4 bases; J trimming: 3 bases; junction bases outside the gene matches: 5. Germline CDR1 SGHNT, CDR2 YENEEA.

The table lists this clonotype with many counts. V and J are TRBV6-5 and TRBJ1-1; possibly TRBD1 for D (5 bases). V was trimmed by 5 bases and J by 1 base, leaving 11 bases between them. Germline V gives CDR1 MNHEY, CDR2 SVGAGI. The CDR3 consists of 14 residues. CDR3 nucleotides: TGTGCCAGCAGTACCCAGACAGAGAACACTGAAGCTTTCTTT. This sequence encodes CASSTQTENTEAFF.

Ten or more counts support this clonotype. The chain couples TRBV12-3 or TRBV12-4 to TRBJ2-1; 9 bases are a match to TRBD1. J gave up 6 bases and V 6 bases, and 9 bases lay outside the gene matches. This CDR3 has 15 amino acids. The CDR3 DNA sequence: TGTGCCAGCAGCCGGGACAGGGAAAGGAGCAATGAGCAGTTCTTC. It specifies CASSRDRERSNEQFF.